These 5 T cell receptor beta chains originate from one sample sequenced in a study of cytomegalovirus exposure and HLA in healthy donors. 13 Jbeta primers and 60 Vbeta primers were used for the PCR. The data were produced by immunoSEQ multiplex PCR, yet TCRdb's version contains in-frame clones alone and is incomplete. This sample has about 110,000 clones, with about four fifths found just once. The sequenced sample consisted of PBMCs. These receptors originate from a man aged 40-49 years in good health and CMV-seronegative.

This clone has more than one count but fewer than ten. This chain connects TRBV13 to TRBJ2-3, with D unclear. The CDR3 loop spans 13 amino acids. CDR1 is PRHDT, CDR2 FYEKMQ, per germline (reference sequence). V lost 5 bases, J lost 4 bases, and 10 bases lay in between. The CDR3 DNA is TGTGCCAGCAGCCCCGGTCGGGCAGATACGCAGTATTTT. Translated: CASSPGRADTQYF.

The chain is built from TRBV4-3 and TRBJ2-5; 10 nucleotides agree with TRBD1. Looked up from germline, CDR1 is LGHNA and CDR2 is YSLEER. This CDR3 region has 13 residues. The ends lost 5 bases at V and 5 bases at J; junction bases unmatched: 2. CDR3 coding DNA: TGCGCCAGCAGCTCGGACAGGGGGGAGACCCAGTACTTC. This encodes CASSSDRGETQYF.

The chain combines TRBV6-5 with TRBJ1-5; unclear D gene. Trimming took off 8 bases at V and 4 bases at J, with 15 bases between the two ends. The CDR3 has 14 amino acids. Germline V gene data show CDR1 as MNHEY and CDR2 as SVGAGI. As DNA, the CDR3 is TGTGCCAGCTCCCATACGAGTCTTAATCAGCCCCAGCATTTT. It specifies CASSHTSLNQPQHF.

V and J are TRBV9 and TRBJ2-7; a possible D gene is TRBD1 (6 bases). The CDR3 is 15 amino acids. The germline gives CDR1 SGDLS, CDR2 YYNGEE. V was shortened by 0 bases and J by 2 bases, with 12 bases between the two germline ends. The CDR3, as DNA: TGTGCCAGCAGCGTAGAGACAGGAAGCCCCTACGAGCAGTACTTC. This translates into CASSVETGSPYEQYF. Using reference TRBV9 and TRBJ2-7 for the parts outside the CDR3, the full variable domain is DSGVTQTPKHLITATGQRVTLRCSPRSGDLSVYWYQQSLDQGLQFLIQYYNGEERAKGNILERFSAQQFPDLHSELNLSSLELGDSALYFCASSVETGSPYEQYFGPGTRLTVT.

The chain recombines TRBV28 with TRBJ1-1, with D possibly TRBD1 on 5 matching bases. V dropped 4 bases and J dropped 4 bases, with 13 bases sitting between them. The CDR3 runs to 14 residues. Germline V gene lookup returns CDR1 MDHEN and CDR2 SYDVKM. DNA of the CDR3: TGTGCCAGCAGTTCGTGGGGGGAGCGCACTGAAGCTTTCTTT. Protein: CASSSWGERTEAFF.